This T cell receptor (beta chain) is drawn from a study of T cell responses to AZD1222 COVID-19 vaccine. General observations from the study: With dominance at 160-218 and 743-854, vaccine-associated CD4 TCRs spanned spike.

The table came from immunoSEQ multiplex PCR; TCRdb's copy has only in-frame clones and leaves some out. The table records roughly 130,000 clones, roughly 90% of them present only once. CDR3 size: 15 residues. Germline CDR1 reads MNHEY; CDR2 reads SMNVEV (reference sequence). V was pared by 6 bases and J by 3 bases, with 17 bases between. The sample holds one count of this clone. The antigen remains unidentified. The input for sequencing was peripheral blood, taken on day 0 of AZD1222 vaccination. The V call is TRBV27, the J call TRBJ1-2; a possible D gene is TRBD1 (6 bases). This receptor was identified in an adult in good health. CDR3 coding DNA: TGTGCCAGCAGCCCCCTCGGACAGCGCGACTATGGCTACACCTTC. Translated: CASSPLGQRDYGYTF.